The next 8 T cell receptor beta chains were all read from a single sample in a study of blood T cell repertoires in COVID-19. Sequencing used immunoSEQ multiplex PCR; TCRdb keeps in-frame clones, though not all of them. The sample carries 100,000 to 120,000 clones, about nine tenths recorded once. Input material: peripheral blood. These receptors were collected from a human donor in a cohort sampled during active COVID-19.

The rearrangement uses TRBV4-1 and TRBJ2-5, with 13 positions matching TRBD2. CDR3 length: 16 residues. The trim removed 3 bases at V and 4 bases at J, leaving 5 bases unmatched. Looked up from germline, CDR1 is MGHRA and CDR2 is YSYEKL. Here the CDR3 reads CASSHGLAGAVETQYF. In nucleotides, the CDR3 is TGCGCCAGCAGCCATGGACTAGCGGGGGCTGTAGAGACCCAGTACTTC.

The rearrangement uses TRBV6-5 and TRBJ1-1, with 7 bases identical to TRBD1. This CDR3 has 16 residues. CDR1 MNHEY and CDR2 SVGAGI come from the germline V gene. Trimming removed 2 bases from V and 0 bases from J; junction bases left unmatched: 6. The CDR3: CASSYEGTVMNTEAFF. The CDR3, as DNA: TGTGCCAGCAGTTACGAGGGGACAGTCATGAACACTGAAGCTTTCTTT.

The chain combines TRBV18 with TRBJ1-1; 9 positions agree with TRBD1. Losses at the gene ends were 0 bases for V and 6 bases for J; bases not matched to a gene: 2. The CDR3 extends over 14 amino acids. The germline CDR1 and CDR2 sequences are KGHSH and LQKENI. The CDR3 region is CASSPPGQGSEAFF. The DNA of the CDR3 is TGTGCCAGCTCACCACCGGGACAGGGTTCTGAAGCTTTCTTT.

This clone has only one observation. CDR3: CASSMGLAGKRGTGELFF. Written as DNA, the CDR3 is TGTGCCAGTAGTATGGGACTAGCGGGAAAACGGGGCACCGGGGAGCTGTTTTTT. V and J are TRBV19 and TRBJ2-2; TRBD2 matches at 13 bases. V was clipped by 3 bases and J by 4 bases; unmatched bases: 8. Germline values: CDR1 LNHDA, CDR2 SQIVND (reference sequence). The CDR3 totals 18 residues. Together with reference TRBV19 and TRBJ2-2, the CDR3 gives the full variable domain: DGGITQSPKYLFRKEGQNVTLSCEQNLNHDAMYWYRQDPGQGLRLIYYSQIVNDFQKGDIAEGYSVSREKKESFPLTVTSAQKNPTAFYLCASSMGLAGKRGTGELFFGEGSRLTVL.

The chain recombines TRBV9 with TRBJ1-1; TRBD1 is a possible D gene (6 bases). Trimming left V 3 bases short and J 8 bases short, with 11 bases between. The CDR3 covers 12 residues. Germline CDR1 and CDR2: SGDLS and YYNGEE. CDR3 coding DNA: TGTGCCAGCAGCGCATACAGGGCGGAAGCTTTCTTT. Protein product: CASSAYRAEAFF.

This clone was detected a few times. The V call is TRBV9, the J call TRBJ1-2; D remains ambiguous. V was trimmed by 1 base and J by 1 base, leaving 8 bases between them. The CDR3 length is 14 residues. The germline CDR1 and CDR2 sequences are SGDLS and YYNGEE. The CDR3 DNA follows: TGTGCCAGCAGCGTAAGTCAGGATAACTATGGCTACACCTTC. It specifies CASSVSQDNYGYTF.

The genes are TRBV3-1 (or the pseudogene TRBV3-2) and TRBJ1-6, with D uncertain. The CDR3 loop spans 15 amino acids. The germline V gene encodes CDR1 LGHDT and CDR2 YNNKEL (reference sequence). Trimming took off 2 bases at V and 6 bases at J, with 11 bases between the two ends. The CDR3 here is CASSQIHSPNSPLHF. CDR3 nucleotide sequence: TGTGCCAGCAGCCAAATTCACAGTCCTAATTCACCCCTCCACTTT.

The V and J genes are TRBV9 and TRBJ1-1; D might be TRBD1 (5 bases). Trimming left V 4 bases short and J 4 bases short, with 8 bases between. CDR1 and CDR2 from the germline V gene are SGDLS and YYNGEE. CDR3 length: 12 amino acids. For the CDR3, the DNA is TGTGCCAGCAGCCCGCAGGGCACTGAAGCTTTCTTT. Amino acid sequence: CASSPQGTEAFF.